The 27 T cell receptor beta chains below come from one sample, sequenced in a study of CD8 T cells in cerebrospinal fluid in Alzheimer's disease. TCRdb processed the 10x single-cell sequencing reads again and assigns one entry to each CDR3 protein, with no DNA. Its table records 950 to 1,500 distinct CDR3 sequences. The sequenced sample was cerebrospinal fluid. Receptors were obtained from a human donor with Alzheimer's disease.

Its frequency marks this clonotype as large (0.1 to 1%). This chain joins TRBV11-1 and TRBJ2-1; the TCRdb D gene call, TRBD1, has no DNA to confirm it. The CDR3 runs to 13 residues. In germline, CDR1 is SGHAT, CDR2 FQDESV (reference sequence). This chain's CDR3 is CASSIRRQNEQFF.

This clonotype is identified as medium-sized from frequency. V and J are TRBV15 and TRBJ2-3; TCRdb reports TRBD1, a call that lacks DNA to check it against. The CDR3 loop spans 12 amino acids. Germline CDR1 is LNHNV and CDR2 is YYDKDF (reference sequence). CDR3 amino acids: CATSRGGDTQYF.

This clonotype is identified as medium-sized from frequency. The CDR3 loop is CASSLGQVSYNEQFF. The rearrangement joins TRBV5-1 to TRBJ2-1; TCRdb proposes TRBD1, but this gene call is untestable without DNA. This CDR3 spans 15 amino acids. Germline loops: CDR1 SGHRS, CDR2 YFSETQ.

This clonotype counts as medium-sized (0.01 to 0.1%) by frequency. The V and J genes are TRBV18 and TRBJ1-1. The length of the CDR3 is 15 residues. Germline loops: CDR1 KGHSH, CDR2 LQKENI. The CDR3 protein is CASSVQQASHTEAFF.

This clonotype counts as medium-sized by frequency. The V call is TRBV29-1, the J call TRBJ2-1; TCRdb proposes TRBD2, but this gene call is untestable without DNA. Per germline, CDR1 SQVTM and CDR2 ANQGSEA. The CDR3 runs to 13 residues. CDR3 residues: CSVGGGIYNEQFF.

This chain connects TRBV10-3 to TRBJ1-5. CDR3 length equals 13 residues. In germline, CDR1 is ENHRY, CDR2 SYGVKD. The CDR3 sequence: CAISESLSQPQHF.

In terms of frequency, this clonotype is large (0.1 to 1%). The gene calls are TRBV7-3 and TRBJ2-2; TCRdb indicates TRBD2, and absent DNA this call remains unverified. There are 18 residues in the CDR3. In germline, CDR1 is SGHTA, CDR2 FQGTGA. CDR3: CASSEPKLAGGKTGELFF.

This clonotype ranks as medium-sized in terms of frequency. J is TRBJ2-5 and V is TRBV5-1; no DNA is available, so the TRBD1 call from TCRdb remains unchecked. Germline CDR1 is SGHRS and CDR2 is YFSETQ. This CDR3 contains 16 residues. This chain's CDR3 is CASSDRQGGEGETQYF.

This clonotype is called large based on its frequency. This chain connects TRBV6-5 to TRBJ2-2; TCRdb outputs TRBD1, but without DNA this stays unchecked. The CDR3 extends over 16 amino acids. Germline V lookup: CDR1 MNHEY, CDR2 SVGAGI. CDR3 sequence reads: CASSHIQGLDTGELFF.

Considering frequency, this clonotype is medium-sized (0.01 to 0.1%). The chain uses TRBV3-1 and TRBJ2-7; TCRdb's D call of TRBD2 is untestable without DNA. This CDR3 is 15 amino acids long. Germline V lookup: CDR1 LGHDT, CDR2 YNNKEL (reference sequence). The CDR3 sequence is CASSLGLAPSYEQYF.

This clonotype is labeled large based on frequency. The genes are TRBV12-3 or TRBV12-4 and TRBJ2-5. The CDR3 extends over 12 amino acids. The CDR3 spells CASSLMEETQYF.

This clonotype is classed as large by frequency. This sequence joins TRBV6-2 or TRBV6-3 and TRBJ2-7. Germline CDR1 reads MNHEY; CDR2 reads SVGEGT. The CDR3 consists of 12 residues. CDR3 loop: CASKRLGGEQYF.

Frequency places this clonotype as medium-sized (0.01 to 0.1%). The gene calls are TRBV20-1 and TRBJ1-4. There are 12 residues in the CDR3. Germline-derived CDR1 and CDR2 are DFQATT and SNEGSKA (reference sequence). The CDR3 here is CSARPRGEKLFF.

Frequency places this clonotype as medium-sized. This chain links TRBV3-1 with TRBJ1-2. CDR3 length: 12 amino acids. CDR1 is LGHDT, CDR2 YNNKEL, per germline (reference sequence). This CDR3 reads CASSRGGNGYTF.

According to its frequency, this clonotype is large (0.1 to 1%). This chain joins TRBV13 and TRBJ1-5. The CDR3 totals 12 residues. Germline assignment: CDR1 PRHDT and CDR2 FYEKMQ (reference sequence). The CDR3 loop is CASSFKGQPQHF.

This clonotype is identified as large from frequency. The gene calls are TRBV11-2 and TRBJ2-1; TCRdb's D call of TRBD2 is untestable without DNA. The CDR3 consists of 16 residues. Germline CDR1 is SGHAT and CDR2 is FQNNGV. The CDR3 region is CASSQTSGGGTNEQFF.

This clonotype ranks as large in terms of frequency. This chain links TRBV28 with TRBJ1-5; TCRdb proposes TRBD1, but this gene call is untestable without DNA. Germline assignment: CDR1 MDHEN and CDR2 SYDVKM. CDR3 length: 16 residues. CDR3 sequence: CASSSAGQGANQPQHF.

This clonotype shows up as large by frequency. The chain combines TRBV20-1 with TRBJ1-5; TCRdb lists TRBD1, though no DNA is available to test this call. The CDR3 totals 16 residues. CDR1 and CDR2 (germline): DFQATT, SNEGSKA (reference sequence). The chain's CDR3 is CSASPPVGNSGQPQHF.

This chain links TRBV12-3 or TRBV12-4 with TRBJ1-2. This CDR3 comprises 13 residues. The CDR3: CASSLTAYYGYTF.

This clonotype is large by frequency. The chain carries TRBV3-1 and TRBJ2-2; TCRdb proposes TRBD1, but this gene call is untestable without DNA. The CDR3 is 15 amino acids. Germline V gene data show CDR1 as LGHDT and CDR2 as YNNKEL (reference sequence). CDR3: CASSQEPGATGELFF.

This clonotype is labeled medium-sized (0.01 to 0.1%) based on frequency. V usage is TRBV4-1 and J usage is TRBJ2-5; TCRdb lists TRBD2, though no DNA is available to test this call. The CDR3 has 14 residues. CDR1 is MGHRA and CDR2 is YSYEKL in the germline V gene. The CDR3 region is CASSHPAGGETQYF.

Judged by frequency, this clonotype is medium-sized (0.01 to 0.1%). This CDR3 is CASSYSEGSGNTIYF. The gene calls are TRBV6-6 and TRBJ1-3. CDR1 is MNHNY and CDR2 is SVGAGI in the germline V gene (reference sequence). The length of the CDR3 is 15 residues.

This clonotype counts as medium-sized (0.01 to 0.1%) by frequency. The CDR3 sequence is CATSPSHTSGRASGTGELFF. The gene calls are TRBV24-1 and TRBJ2-2; with no DNA, the TCRdb D assignment of TRBD2 cannot be verified. The germline gives CDR1 KGHDR, CDR2 SFDVKD. The CDR3 is 20 amino acids.

By frequency, this clonotype registers medium-sized. The chain joins TRBV18 to TRBJ1-1. Germline CDR1 KGHSH, CDR2 LQKENI. The CDR3 length is 14 residues. The CDR3: CASSPNSMNTEAFF. The full variable domain, rest sourced from reference TRBV18 and TRBJ1-1, is NAGVMQNPRHLVRRRGQEARLRCSPMKGHSHVYWYRQLPEEGLKFMVYLQKENIIDESGMPKERFSAEFPKEGPSILRIQQVVRGDSAAYFCASSPNSMNTEAFFGQGTRLTVV.

By frequency, this clonotype registers medium-sized. The V and J genes are TRBV12-3 or TRBV12-4 and TRBJ2-4. This CDR3 has 15 amino acids. The CDR3 reads CASSLRWSTKNIQYF.

This clonotype is labeled medium-sized (0.01 to 0.1%) based on frequency. The CDR3 region is CASQPRYTGELFF. The V and J genes are TRBV7-2 and TRBJ2-2; with no DNA, the TCRdb D assignment of TRBD1 cannot be verified. This CDR3 contains 13 residues. Per the germline V gene, CDR1 is SGHTA and CDR2 is FQGNSA.

This clonotype is identified as medium-sized from frequency. The V call is TRBV12-3 or TRBV12-4, the J call TRBJ1-6; without DNA, the TCRdb call of TRBD1 cannot be checked. The CDR3 spans 17 residues. The CDR3 here is CASRRSRESSYNSPLHF.